The 11 T cell receptor beta chains reported below all come from one sample, sequenced in a study of blood T cells in healthy people across ages. Primers used in a second PCR of roughly 7 to 12 cycles were a sample-barcoded 5' primer and a J-beta primer mix. A single record per CDR3 protein comes from TCRdb applying MiXCR to the 5' RACE reads. The profile shows approximately 600,000 distinct CDR3 sequences, 45% to 65% of them singletons. The source material was blood. All receptors come from a man in his sixties in good health.

The chain combines TRBV29-1 with TRBJ2-1, with unresolved D. This CDR3 spans 11 amino acids. The V gene lost 4 bases and the J gene lost 3 bases, with 4 bases spanning the gap. The germline gives CDR1 SQVTM, CDR2 ANQGSEA. Written as DNA, the CDR3 is TGCAGCGTTGGGAACTACAATGAGCAGTTCTTC. Translated, it gives CSVGNYNEQFF.

The chain has TRBV4-2 and TRBJ2-1, with 9 positions matching TRBD2. Germline CDR1 LGHNA, CDR2 YNFKEQ. V gave up 0 bases and J gave up 4 bases; unmatched junction bases: 4. CDR3 length: 16 amino acids. Written as DNA, the CDR3 is TGTGCCAGCAGCCAAGATGCGGGGGGGCCTTACAATGAGCAGTTCTTC. It specifies CASSQDAGGPYNEQFF.

The rearrangement joins TRBV20-1 to TRBJ2-1; 7 bases map to TRBD2. The V segment lost 3 bases and the J segment 0 bases; nucleotides outside the gene matches: 5. The CDR3 runs to 15 residues. Germline values: CDR1 DFQATT, CDR2 SNEGSKA (reference sequence). Here the CDR3 DNA reads TGCAGTGCTAGCCGCGCGGGGGTCTCCTACAATGAGCAGTTCTTC. Translation: CSASRAGVSYNEQFF.

This chain links TRBV25-1 with TRBJ2-7; TRBD1 matches at 7 bases. The CDR3 is 15 residues long. Germline V gene lookup returns CDR1 MGHDK and CDR2 SYGVNS. J lost 6 bases, V lost 5 bases, and 13 bases had no gene match. The CDR3 is CASSNSGTADGEQYF. CDR3 bases: TGTGCCAGCAGTAACTCCGGGACAGCCGATGGCGAGCAGTACTTC.

The rearrangement uses TRBV5-1 and TRBJ2-3; D unclear. With 0 bases removed from V and 2 bases from J, the gap between germline ends came to 13 bases. The germline CDR1 and CDR2 sequences are SGHRS and YFSETQ. The CDR3 extends over 16 amino acids. CDR3 sequence: CASSLAYQATTDTQYF. The DNA for the CDR3 is TGCGCCAGCAGCTTGGCCTACCAAGCGACCACAGATACGCAGTATTTT.

This clonotype turned up a few times. The rearrangement uses TRBV5-1 and TRBJ2-5; 13 nucleotides agree with TRBD2. This CDR3 is built from 17 residues. The germline V gene has CDR1 SGHRS and CDR2 YFSETQ. The V segment lost 4 bases and the J segment 5 bases; nucleotides outside the gene matches: 11. The DNA for the CDR3 is TGCGCCAGCAGCCCGGGACTAGCGGGGAGTCGCGTTGAGACCCAGTACTTC. Protein: CASSPGLAGSRVETQYF.

V usage is TRBV13 and J usage is TRBJ2-5; TRBD1 is a possible D gene (6 bases). Germline lookup yields CDR1 PRHDT and CDR2 FYEKMQ (reference sequence). The germline V and J ends were trimmed by 0 bases and 4 bases, with 12 bases remaining between them. This CDR3 has 15 residues. The CDR3 sequence is CASSLGEPGAETQYF. CDR3 DNA sequence: TGTGCCAGCAGCTTAGGCGAGCCAGGGGCAGAGACCCAGTACTTC.

This clonotype appeared a single time. The chain couples TRBV6-1 to TRBJ1-2; possibly TRBD1 for D (5 bases). The CDR3 is 12 amino acids. The germline CDR1 and CDR2 sequences are MNHNS and SASEGT. Between the trimmed V and J ends, which lost 7 bases and 6 bases, there was a span of 12 bases. The CDR3 is CASNDRRDGYTF. The CDR3 nucleotides are TGTGCCAGCAACGACAGACGGGATGGCTACACCTTC.

Only a few counts were recorded for this clonotype. The V and J genes are TRBV3-1 and TRBJ2-1; D is possibly TRBD2 (6 bases). The V gene lost 7 bases and the J gene lost 8 bases, with 15 bases spanning the gap. The germline CDR1 and CDR2 sequences are LGHDT and YNNKEL (reference sequence). The CDR3 has 13 amino acids. Written as DNA, the CDR3 is TGTGCCAGCACTAGCTGGCGGAGGGATGAGCAGTTCTTC. Protein: CASTSWRRDEQFF.

This clonotype was detected only a few times. The rearrangement links TRBV20-1 to TRBJ2-3; TRBD2 might be the D (6 bases). Trimming pared 0 bases from V and 3 bases from J, leaving 16 bases between. Germline CDR1 reads DFQATT; CDR2 reads SNEGSKA (reference sequence). This CDR3 has 16 residues. Written as DNA, the CDR3 is TGCAGTGCTAGAGATGATGCGGGGCTTGCAACAGATACGCAGTATTTT. Translated: CSARDDAGLATDTQYF.

This clonotype was observed a handful of times. The chain uses TRBV5-1 and TRBJ1-2; D may be TRBD1 (6 bases). The germline V gene has CDR1 SGHRS and CDR2 YFSETQ. The CDR3 has 15 residues. Trimming shortened V by 0 bases and J by 8 bases, and 17 bases separated the two germline ends. The CDR3 reads CASSLVIGRGSGYTF. DNA of the CDR3: TGCGCCAGCAGCTTGGTAATAGGCAGGGGTTCGGGCTACACCTTC.